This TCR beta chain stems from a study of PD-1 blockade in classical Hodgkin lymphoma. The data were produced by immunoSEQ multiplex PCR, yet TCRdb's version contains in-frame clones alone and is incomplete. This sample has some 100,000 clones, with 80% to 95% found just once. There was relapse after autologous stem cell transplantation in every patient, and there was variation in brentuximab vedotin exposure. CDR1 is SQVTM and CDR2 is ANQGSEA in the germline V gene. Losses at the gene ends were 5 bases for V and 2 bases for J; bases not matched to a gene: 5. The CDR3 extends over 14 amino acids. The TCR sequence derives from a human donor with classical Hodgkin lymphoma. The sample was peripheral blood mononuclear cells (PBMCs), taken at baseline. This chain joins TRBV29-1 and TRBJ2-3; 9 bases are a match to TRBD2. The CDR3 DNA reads TGCAGCGTTTCGCTAGCGGGACCCACAGATACGCAGTATTTT. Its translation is CSVSLAGPTDTQYF.